Listed here are 16 T cell receptor beta chains from one sample, sequenced in a study of T-cell memory formation after mild COVID-19. One entry per CDR3 protein results from TCRdb running MiXCR on the 5' RACE reads. The table has hundreds of thousands of distinct CDR3 sequences, about 20% seen once. Sequenced: PBMCs or a T cell subset sorted from them (not recorded which). The receptor source for this set is an adult woman who had mild COVID-19 (a few samples of this study predate the infection). Cell type and time point are not known.

The rearrangement links TRBV12-3 or TRBV12-4 to TRBJ1-2; weak D call: TRBD1 (5 bases). The CDR3 has 12 amino acids. V was cut by 8 bases and J by 0 bases, with 7 bases left in between. The CDR3: CASEGTNYGYTF. The CDR3 nucleotides read TGTGCCAGCGAGGGGACTAACTATGGCTACACCTTC.

V and J are TRBV6-5 and TRBJ2-7, with TRBD1 matching over 9 bases. CDR3 length: 15 amino acids. J gave up 2 bases and V 6 bases, and 8 bases lay outside the gene matches. Per germline, CDR1 MNHEY and CDR2 SVGAGI. The CDR3 bases are TGTGCCAGCAGGACACAGGGGGCGGGAGCCTACGAGCAGTACTTC. Its protein product is CASRTQGAGAYEQYF.

This clonotype came up a few times. The rearrangement links TRBV7-9 to TRBJ1-1, with D possibly TRBD1 on 5 matching bases. V lost 4 bases to trimming and J lost 1 base, with 13 bases between them. CDR1 SEHNR and CDR2 FQNEAQ come from the germline V gene (reference sequence). CDR3 length equals 15 residues. CDR3 residues: CASSSFRVANTEAFF. In DNA, the CDR3 is TGTGCCAGCAGCTCGTTCAGGGTAGCGAACACTGAAGCTTTCTTT.

Only a few counts were recorded for this clonotype. The chain has TRBV7-9 and TRBJ1-1; no firm D call. The CDR3 spans 14 residues. Between the trimmed V and J ends, which lost 3 bases and 1 base, there was a span of 9 bases. CDR1 is SEHNR, CDR2 FQNEAQ, per germline (reference sequence). The CDR3 DNA reads TGTGCCAGCAGCTTGAGGGCTTCGAACACTGAAGCTTTCTTT. Residues: CASSLRASNTEAFF.

CDR3 loop: CASSRCSREFF. The DNA for the CDR3 is TGTGCCAGCAGTCGGTGTTCTCGGGAGTTCTTC. V is TRBV6-4 and J is TRBJ2-1; D is undetermined. The ends were cut back, 5 bases at V and 14 bases at J, with 13 bases in the middle. Germline CDR1 and CDR2: MRHNA and SNTAGT. The CDR3 length is 11 residues.

This clonotype has a handful of counts. V gene TRBV9 combines with J gene TRBJ1-2, with D perhaps matching TRBD1 (6 bases). V shed 0 bases and J shed 3 bases, with 15 bases lying between them. The CDR3 totals 16 residues. In germline, CDR1 is SGDLS, CDR2 YYNGEE. The CDR3 DNA follows: TGTGCCAGCAGCGTAGATGGACAGAGCTACGACTATGGCTACACCTTC. Amino acid sequence: CASSVDGQSYDYGYTF. The full variable domain, completed using reference TRBV9 and TRBJ1-2, is DSGVTQTPKHLITATGQRVTLRCSPRSGDLSVYWYQQSLDQGLQFLIQYYNGEERAKGNILERFSAQQFPDLHSELNLSSLELGDSALYFCASSVDGQSYDYGYTFGSGTRLTVV.

The gene calls are TRBV7-9 and TRBJ2-5, with D perhaps given as TRBD1 or TRBD2 (5 bases each). Germline V gene lookup returns CDR1 SEHNR and CDR2 FQNEAQ (reference sequence). The CDR3 covers 16 residues. Trimming took 6 bases from V and 0 from J, leaving 17 bases between them. CDR3 coding DNA: TGTGCCAGCAGTCAAGTGGGACGGGGTTACCAAGAGACCCAGTACTTC. Amino acids: CASSQVGRGYQETQYF.

In this sample, this clonotype turned up a few times. J is TRBJ1-5 and V is TRBV6-5, with D maybe TRBD1 (5 bases). Between the trimmed V and J ends, which lost 5 bases and 9 bases, there was a span of 14 bases. The CDR3 is 13 amino acids. Germline CDR1 MNHEY, CDR2 SVGAGI. The CDR3 DNA is TGTGCCAGCAGTAACAGTCAGGGCCCGCCCCAGCATTTT. This codes for CASSNSQGPPQHF.

In its sample, this clonotype was seen a few times. This sequence joins TRBV7-9 and TRBJ1-2; D uncertain. From germline, CDR1 is SEHNR and CDR2 FQNEAQ (reference sequence). Trimming pared 4 bases from V and 0 bases from J, leaving 6 bases between. The CDR3 is made up of 13 amino acids. The CDR3 bases are TGTGCCAGCAGCTGGGGTACTAACTATGGCTACACCTTC. Its protein product is CASSWGTNYGYTF. The whole variable domain, filled in from reference TRBV7-9 and TRBJ1-2, reads DTGVSQNPRHKITKRGQNVTFRCDPISEHNRLYWYRQTLGQGPEFLTYFQNEAQLEKSRLLSDRFSAERPKGSFSTLEIQRTEQGDSAMYLCASSWGTNYGYTFGSGTRLTVV.

The V and J genes are TRBV19 and TRBJ1-1, with D perhaps TRBD1 (5 bases). The CDR3 sequence is 13 residues long. CDR1 and CDR2 from the germline V gene are LNHDA and SQIVND (reference sequence). The germline V and J ends were trimmed by 3 bases and 1 base, with 6 bases remaining between them. The CDR3 bases are TGTGCCAGTAGTATGACAGCGAACACTGAAGCTTTCTTT. Protein sequence: CASSMTANTEAFF. Supplemented by reference TRBV19 and TRBJ1-1, the full variable domain reads DGGITQSPKYLFRKEGQNVTLSCEQNLNHDAMYWYRQDPGQGLRLIYYSQIVNDFQKGDIAEGYSVSREKKESFPLTVTSAQKNPTAFYLCASSMTANTEAFFGQGTRLTVV.

The rearrangement joins TRBV27 to TRBJ2-1; a possible D gene is TRBD2 (6 bases). Trimming cost V 5 bases and J 2 bases, with 16 bases left between them. The CDR3 is 16 residues long. CDR1 and CDR2 from the germline V gene are MNHEY and SMNVEV (reference sequence). This chain's CDR3 is CASSPFGGEPYNEQFF. The CDR3 coding sequence is TGTGCCAGCAGTCCTTTTGGAGGGGAGCCCTACAATGAGCAGTTCTTC.

The sample holds many counts of this clonotype. This chain uses TRBV12-3 or TRBV12-4 with TRBJ1-1; D is uncertain. The CDR3 spans 11 residues. Trimming took 3 bases from V and 5 from J, leaving 4 bases between them. This CDR3 is CASSFGTEAFF. As DNA, the CDR3 is TGTGCCAGCAGTTTCGGTACTGAAGCTTTCTTT.

The rearrangement uses TRBV6-6 and TRBJ1-5, with TRBD1 as a possible D gene (5 bases). Germline V gives CDR1 MNHNY, CDR2 SVGAGI (reference sequence). V was cut by 0 bases and J by 6 bases, with 18 bases left in between. The CDR3 has 17 amino acids. For the CDR3, the DNA is TGTGCCAGCAGTTACTCCTTCCGGCAGGGCCGTGGTCAGCCCCAGCATTTT. It specifies CASSYSFRQGRGQPQHF.

This clonotype turned up a few times. The V and J genes are TRBV5-1 and TRBJ2-1; the D gene is possibly TRBD2 (5 bases). V lost 4 bases to trimming and J lost 9 bases, with 20 bases between them. The CDR3 spans 15 residues. Germline CDR1 is SGHRS and CDR2 is YFSETQ. As DNA, the CDR3 is TGCGCCAGCAGCCTATCAGCTCTCCTAGCCGGTGAGCAGTTCTTC. This codes for CASSLSALLAGEQFF.

This clonotype was seen at least ten times. This chain links TRBV6-1 with TRBJ2-7; D perhaps matches TRBD2 (5 bases). The CDR3 has 15 residues. The germline CDR1 and CDR2 sequences are MNHNS and SASEGT. V was clipped by 1 base and J by 5 bases, with 15 bases between them. CDR3 in amino acids: CASSEVAGDFNEQYF. DNA of the CDR3: TGTGCCAGCAGTGAAGTGGCCGGGGATTTCAACGAGCAGTACTTC.

This clonotype was seen a few times. The J gene is TRBJ1-1, the V gene TRBV9, with D possibly matching TRBD1 (5 bases). The CDR3 covers 14 residues. The V and J ends lost 0 bases and 10 bases respectively, with 16 bases between them. The germline CDR1 and CDR2 sequences are SGDLS and YYNGEE. The CDR3 DNA follows: TGTGCCAGCAGCGTAGATGGGGCCCGGCAGGGAGCTTTCTTT. This encodes CASSVDGARQGAFF.